Each of the 9 T cell receptor beta chains below was sequenced from the same sample in a study of CD8 T cells in ankylosing spondylitis. TCRdb independently ran MiXCR on the 5' RACE reads; one entry per CDR3 protein. The table records 220,000 or so distinct CDR3 sequences, over 9.5% of them present only once. Sequencing used blood, either unsorted or a sorted T cell fraction (not recorded which). These receptors all stem from a male donor with ankylosing spondylitis or in good health (not recorded which).

For the CDR3, the DNA is TGTGCCAGCAGCCGAGCCGGCCCCTACAATGAGCAGTTCTTC. Amino acids: CASSRAGPYNEQFF. The chain is built from TRBV12-3 or TRBV12-4 and TRBJ2-1, with no clear D. V dropped 6 bases and J dropped 2 bases, with 11 bases sitting between them. The CDR3 is 14 residues long.

This clonotype has a count of ten or more. The chain recombines TRBV10-3 with TRBJ2-2, with D maybe TRBD1 (6 bases). From germline, CDR1 is ENHRY and CDR2 SYGVKD. The CDR3 runs to 16 residues. The V end lost 3 bases, the J end lost 5 bases, and 16 bases lay between the germline ends. This chain's CDR3 is CAISDLQGMETGELFF. In DNA form, the CDR3 reads TGTGCCATCAGTGATTTGCAGGGGATGGAGACCGGGGAGCTGTTTTTT.

This clonotype occurred many times. The chain recombines TRBV12-3 or TRBV12-4 with TRBJ2-2, with 8 bases identical to TRBD2. The junction had 4 bases not matched to a gene; V was cut back by 2 bases and J by 2 bases. This CDR3 comprises 16 residues. The CDR3 nucleotides read TGTGCCAGCAGTTTAATTAGCGGGGCTAACACCGGGGAGCTGTTTTTT. This encodes CASSLISGANTGELFF.

This clonotype has ten or more counts. The chain links TRBV20-1 to TRBJ1-1, with D possibly being TRBD1 (5 bases). CDR3 size: 14 residues. Germline V gene lookup returns CDR1 DFQATT and CDR2 SNEGSKA (reference sequence). Trimming left V 3 bases short and J 2 bases short, with 13 bases between. Here the CDR3 DNA reads TGCAGTGCTAGGGTGGGACCGATCAACACTGAAGCTTTCTTT. The encoded protein is CSARVGPINTEAFF.

The sample holds many counts of this clonotype. This chain links TRBV5-1 with TRBJ2-5, with D perhaps matching TRBD1 (6 bases). CDR1 SGHRS and CDR2 YFSETQ come from the germline V gene. The CDR3 extends over 14 amino acids. The V end was cut by 4 bases, the J end by 4 bases, with 14 bases between. The CDR3 spells CASSPTSGVETQYF. The CDR3 nucleotides are TGCGCCAGCAGCCCGACTTCAGGGGTAGAGACCCAGTACTTC.

CDR3 sequence (DNA): TGTGCCACCAGTGAAGGGGGCGAATACAATGAGCAGTTCTTC. It codes for CATSEGGEYNEQFF. This sequence joins TRBV24-1 and TRBJ2-1; the match to TRBD1 covers 7 bases. The CDR3 is 14 amino acids. CDR1 and CDR2 from the germline V gene are KGHDR and SFDVKD. The V and J ends lost 4 bases and 4 bases, in that order; junction bases with no gene match: 3.

This clonotype was found a few times. The gene calls are TRBV11-2 and TRBJ2-3, with 10 bases that match TRBD2. The V gene end was trimmed by 5 bases and the J gene end by 2 bases; junction bases not matched to a gene: 7. This CDR3 is built from 16 residues. Per the germline V gene, CDR1 is SGHAT and CDR2 is FQNNGV. CDR3 in amino acids: CASSTLAGVYTDTQYF. CDR3 bases: TGTGCCAGCAGCACCCTAGCGGGGGTCTACACAGATACGCAGTATTTT.

This clonotype showed up many times. This chain uses TRBV5-5 with TRBJ1-2; D gene uncertain. This CDR3 contains 14 residues. V was pared by 2 bases and J by 3 bases, with 11 bases between. The germline V gene has CDR1 SGHKS and CDR2 YYEKEE (reference sequence). The CDR3 DNA reads as TGTGCCAGCAGCTTATCGGACGATTACTATGGCTACACCTTC. Translation gives CASSLSDDYYGYTF.

Many counts were recorded for this clonotype. The V and J genes are TRBV5-1 and TRBJ2-7, with D maybe TRBD2 (5 bases). The V gene's germline CDR1 is SGHRS and CDR2 YFSETQ. The CDR3 runs 15 residues. V was cut by 0 bases and J by 5 bases, with 15 bases left in between. DNA of the CDR3: TGCGCCAGCAGCTTGGAAAGAGGGTTGGAGGACGAGCAGTACTTC. It is translated as CASSLERGLEDEQYF.